This TCR beta chain emerged from a study of beta chain features in type 1 diabetes (dated by TCRdb to the late 2010s). With respect to the entire study: Mean age, gender distribution, total cell number and subset yield were not different between patients and healthy donors. A total of roughly 110 million sorted cells were examined across all samples, and the number of cells per subset was strongly correlated with RNA yield. In the study, recently diagnosed type 1 diabetes patients and matched healthy donors were compared on the TCRB repertoires of their sorted circulating CD4+ T cell subsets. Naive and central memory subsets were obtained from all 30 or so donors, but regulatory and stem cell-like memory subsets were isolated from only 8 patients and roughly 8 healthy donors.

From the cysteine through the phenylalanine, the CDR3 covers 15 amino acids. The retained sequence is limited to the CDR3, 45 bases, with the frame set at the first base. V sheds 5 bases and J sheds 2 bases, leaving 14 bases between their ends. Taken from the germline V gene, the CDR1 and CDR2 loops are SGHNT and YENEEA. The High Capacity cDNA Reverse Transcription Kit was used to reverse transcribe all of the isolated RNA, meaning that expressed TCRB transcripts were what got sequenced. For stem cell-like memory T cell samples, survey-depth immunoSEQ sequencing was used, averaging around 910,000 total reads per sample. After sorted cells were lysed in RLT buffer, RNA was extracted with DNase-treated RNeasy Micro or Mini kits, with the choice depending on cell number. To prevent cross-contamination, each cell subset was processed individually, whereas patient and healthy donor samples were processed jointly. The immunoSEQ multiplex PCR was used to amplify TCRB sequences from cDNA, yielding 87-bp fragments that span the CDR3 region. Amplicons were sequenced on the Illumina HiSeq platform. The original pipeline was this. Synthetic template baselines were used to correct PCR bias computationally, reads within Hamming distance 2 were collapsed, and singletons that could not be merged were discarded. Reads were aligned against IMGT to assign V, D and J genes, CDR3 length and insertions or deletions at six rearrangement sites. Within each subset, clonotype counts were normalized to sorted cell number, and only after that were true diversity and Gini coefficients computed with the tcR R package. The overlap coefficient, calculated on TCRB nucleotide sequences, was used to quantify repertoire sharing. In its TCRdb copy, this immuneACCESS table keeps in-frame sequences only and misses some clones. Where compared with another copy, unresolved V genes explain less than half of these, and the others have no known cause. V and J calls and clone size come straight from that table; D and trimming were deduced from the DNA. In this sample the table shows 12,000 to 15,000 clones, over 60% of which occur a single time. The top ten clones comprise 0.57% of the sample.

Points on this clone: Its antigen has not been determined. No qualities accompany the bases; no much larger clone lies one base away.

A single peripheral blood draw of about 116 mL on average was collected from each donor into heparinised tubes. Naive, central memory, regulatory and stem cell-like memory CD4+ T cells were sorted on a BD FACSAria II using a panel including CD45RO, CCR7, CD25, CD127, CD95 and CD27. A purity above 98% was achieved for all sorted populations. PBMCs were isolated immediately by Lymphoprep density gradient centrifugation and stained directly without culture. To minimize batch effects, samples were stained and sorted in pairs, one healthy donor with one patient per experiment. What the work shows at the level of the full study, not this receptor alone: Fewer insertions and more nucleotide deletions at VDJ recombination sites were observed in patients with type 1 diabetes, implying thymic rearrangement abnormalities. Naive, central memory and regulatory TCRB repertoires appeared more similar among patients than among healthy donors. Type 1 diabetes patients showed a moderate but significant shortening of TCRB CDR3 length in all four CD4+ subsets. Because cDNA was sequenced instead of genomic DNA, activated cells with high expression could be over-represented, although the groups did not differ in activation or CD3 levels. Shorter templates might be favored by PCR, yet because patient and control samples were amplified and corrected together, any such skew would affect both groups equally. HLA sub-analyses involved small numbers of individuals, so any influence of HLA type on TCRB rearrangement remained unresolved.

This TCR was sampled from a woman between 18 and 29 years old with type 1 diabetes. Sequencing used stem cell memory CD4+ T cells from blood. Explained via the paper, the cell subset or site label denotes: stem cell-like memory CD4+ T cells. This chain is built from TRBV11-3 and TRBJ2-3, with TRBD1 as a weak D call on 6 bases. This receptor has the CDR3 CASSPRGSNTDTQYF. The DNA sequence follows: TGTGCCAGCAGCCCCAGGGGTTCTAACACAGATACGCAGTATTTT.